This T cell receptor beta chain was sequenced in a study of shared clonotypes between healthy human individuals (dated by TCRdb to the early 2020s). About the study as a whole: The cohort included three men and a couple of women between 18 and 49 years of age. Per donor, three plates each were used for CD4 naive and CD4 memory, two for CD8 naive, and one for CD8 memory. To estimate repertoire size and how much clonotype sharing occurs between individuals, the study deeply sequenced the blood TCR repertoires of five healthy adults. To increase sequencing depth and limit assay-specific biases, TCR repertoire library preparation and sequencing were carried out by different laboratories using diverse techniques. Between about 0.8 and 9 billion PBMCs per donor were obtained by leukapheresis.

Per the germline V gene, SGHVS is the CDR1 and FNYEAQ is the CDR2. The CDR3 holds 14 amino acids from the cysteine to the phenylalanine. The retained sequence is limited to the CDR3, 42 bases, with the frame set at the first base. V has 3 bases trimmed and J has 0 bases trimmed; junction bases matching no gene number 2. CD8 naive samples were obtained by positive selection for CCR7 among CD45RO-negative cells, yielding a CD45RA+CCR7+ population from which TemRA cells were excluded. The donors were healthy, HIV-negative adults with no recently reported acute infections or vaccinations. Every donor was a Caucasian adult residing in Nashville, Tennessee, USA. Blood was collected by leukapheresis, and PBMCs were isolated by Ficoll-Histopaque density gradient centrifugation and then cryopreserved in liquid nitrogen vapor phase. Analytical flow cytometry was used to check the purity and quantity of every magnetically sorted T cell population. From each sorted fraction, genomic DNA was isolated and quantified by UV absorbance on a Nanodrop 2000c.

General study outcomes and caveats: Based on pairwise subsampling, the degree of clonotype sharing among donors was expected to be affected by sequencing depth. Clonotypes shared by all four sorted-subset donors showed higher generation probabilities than non-shared clonotypes. Sampling was limited to blood, and TCR repertoires in tissue likely differ from TCR repertoires in blood. Across several donors, around 5% of naive CD4, approximately 4% of naive CD8, about 2.3% of memory CD4, and approximately 0.42% of memory CD8 clonotypes were shared. The small number of donors limited the genetic and exposure-history diversity represented. Naive subsets generally had larger estimated clonotype richness than memory subsets. Incomplete sequencing was indicated by rarefaction of sorted-subset datasets, despite the large sequencing depth.

As for this clone: Its antigen remains undetermined. The input lacks base qualities; no much larger clone sits a single base away. The sample carries other DNA sequences with the same CDR3.

Using the deep immunoSEQ assay, TCR CDR3 regions were amplified from genomic DNA by multiplex PCR. For each cell subset, the extracted genomic DNA was distributed evenly across all wells of several immunoSEQ 96-well plates, and each plate served as one replicate. Each replicate PCR for sorted subsets received about 180 ng genomic DNA, equal to 28,000 or so T cell genomes. Purified libraries were measured with a Qubit 3.0 fluorometer, size-checked on a Bioanalyzer 2100, and measured again with the KAPA Library Quantification kit. Every immunoSEQ 96-well plate was sequenced on a separate single-read 150-cycle Illumina NextSeq 550 flow cell. Per the authors' processing: Because the immunoSEQ output held only junctional sequences and lacked quality scores, the filtering could not match the filtering applied to full-length reads. Sequences were annotated with PyIR, a Python wrapper for IgBLAST v1.9, and V/J genes and CDR3 were assigned using IMGT germline references. Reads were removed for weak V/J assignments (E-value above 1e-6), missing CDR3, stop codons, out-of-frame junctions, or ambiguous translated residues. V3J clonotypes were defined as sequences sharing the same inferred V gene, J gene, and CDR3 amino acid sequence. Percentage overlap between repertoires was computed as shared unique clonotypes divided by the size of the smaller repertoire. Three approaches were used to assess repertoire richness: RTK rarefaction, the Chao1 estimator, and Recon v2.1 estimates of unobserved clonotypes. OLGA was used to compute generation probabilities for all TCRbeta clonotypes that the gDNA method yielded from a handful of donors. This is the immuneACCESS table as TCRdb keeps it, with only in-frame sequences that have V and J called. A part of the clones is gone; compared with another copy, unresolved V genes explain less than half, and the rest is unexplained. V, J and clone size reflect that table, while D and trimming were determined from the DNA. The sample table shows about 2 million clones, and about 94% are seen once. The top ten clones comprise less than 1.5% of the sample.

Material for sequencing was naive CD8+ T cells sorted from blood. The cell subset or site label corresponds to: CD45RA+CCR7+. This TCR came from a man between 18 and 35 years old in good health. Rearrangement joined TRBV7-6 to TRBJ2-7, with 7 central nucleotides matching TRBD2. The CDR3 protein: CASSLASGSYEQYF. The nucleotides are TGTGCCAGCAGCTTGGCTAGCGGCTCCTACGAGCAGTACTTC.